This TCR beta chain was observed in a study of T cells in Graves' hyperthyroidism and ophthalmopathy. CDR1 is SGHTS and CDR2 is YDEGEE in the germline V gene. The CDR3 length is 14 residues. Trimming pared 0 bases from V and 3 bases from J, leaving 10 bases between. Researchers amplified the TCR beta CDR3 regions from RNA transcripts. HTBI primers were used for first-round RT-PCR of the TCR CDR3. TCRdb fed the multiplex PCR reads into MiXCR, producing one record per CDR3 protein. Here the sample spans approximately 600,000 distinct CDR3 sequences, 14% to 15% being singletons. This receptor was obtained from a woman aged 40 to 50 with Graves' ophthalmopathy. The chain couples TRBV5-8 to TRBJ2-7; D unresolved. Sequencing was performed on blood. CDR3 nucleotides: TGTGCCAGCAGCTTGGTGCAAAAGGGCTACGAGCAGTACTTC. It is translated as CASSLVQKGYEQYF.